A single sample is the source of the 26 T cell receptor beta chains below, sequenced in a study of neurological immune-mediated disorders. One entry per CDR3 protein, called by TCRdb with MiXCR from the 5' RACE reads. In the table there are over 25,000 distinct CDR3 sequences, roughly 1.6% of which are singletons. Sequenced input: PBMCs. These receptors were taken from a woman in her twenties or thirties with multiple sclerosis.

This clonotype occurred many times. A much bigger clone sits one base away, suggesting this may be a read error. This is likely a read error, given that the CDR3 carries no conserved phenylalanine or tryptophan at its end. The V call is TRBV12-3 or TRBV12-4, the J call TRBJ1-5; 8 nucleotides agree with TRBD1. This CDR3 comprises 14 residues. The trim removed 7 bases at V and 8 bases at J, leaving 10 bases unmatched. The CDR3 loop is CASTPGQGGKPQHC. CDR3 nucleotide sequence: TGTGCCAGCACCCCCGGACAGGGTGGTAAGCCCCAGCATTGT.

This clonotype occurred many times. The chain has TRBV5-1 and TRBJ2-1; D remains unclear. V dropped 0 bases and J dropped 5 bases, with 6 bases sitting between them. Germline V lookup: CDR1 SGHRS, CDR2 YFSETQ. The CDR3 has 13 amino acids. CDR3 sequence reads: CASSLDPHNEQFF. Here the CDR3 DNA reads TGCGCCAGCAGCTTGGATCCCCACAATGAGCAGTTCTTC.

This clonotype was seen many times. This chain links TRBV6-2 or TRBV6-3 with TRBJ2-7, with D perhaps TRBD2 (6 bases). Trimming pared 0 bases from V and 2 bases from J, leaving 11 bases between. Germline V gene sequence: CDR1 MNHEY, CDR2 SVGEGT. The CDR3 length is 15 residues. This chain's CDR3 is CASSYSIGGTYEQYF. DNA of the CDR3: TGTGCCAGCAGTTACTCGATCGGGGGAACCTACGAGCAGTACTTC.

This clonotype was detected ten times or more. This chain links TRBV5-1 with TRBJ2-1; D is undetermined. Germline V CDR1 and CDR2: SGHRS, YFSETQ. The CDR3 consists of 14 residues. V was clipped by 3 bases and J by 5 bases, with 12 bases between them. CDR3 amino acids: CASSSRRGHNEQFF. The CDR3 coding sequence is TGCGCCAGCAGCTCCCGTCGAGGCCACAATGAGCAGTTCTTC.

This clonotype was recorded many times. The chain links TRBV12-3 or TRBV12-4 to TRBJ1-1; TRBD1 might be the D (5 bases). The CDR3 has 13 residues. Between the trimmed V and J ends, which lost 3 bases and 5 bases, there was a span of 10 bases. The CDR3 here is CASSFGGRTEAFF. CDR3 bases: TGTGCCAGCAGTTTCGGGGGTCGGACTGAAGCTTTCTTT.

By frequency in the sample, this clonotype is medium-sized. V gene TRBV20-1 combines with J gene TRBJ2-7; 8 bases are a match to TRBD1. The junction had 7 bases not matched to a gene; V was cut back by 6 bases and J by 3 bases. Germline V gene lookup returns CDR1 DFQATT and CDR2 SNEGSKA (reference sequence). The CDR3 extends over 13 amino acids. CDR3 nucleotides: TGCAGTGCCCGAGCGGACAGGGACTACGAGCAGTACTTC. It yields the protein CSARADRDYEQYF.

This clonotype was counted at least ten times. This chain connects TRBV15 to TRBJ1-6; D is possibly TRBD1 (5 bases). V lost 0 bases to trimming and J lost 10 bases, with 7 bases between them. The CDR3 runs 13 residues. CDR1 LNHNV and CDR2 YYDKDF come from the germline V gene (reference sequence). The CDR3 region is CATSRDGGSPLHF. CDR3 DNA: TGTGCCACCAGCAGAGATGGGGGATCACCCCTCCACTTT.

This clonotype was observed at least ten times. The CDR3 here is CASSLGGRGLDSNQPQHF. The CDR3 bases are TGTGCCAGCAGCTTAGGAGGCAGGGGATTGGATAGCAATCAGCCCCAGCATTTT. This chain joins TRBV7-2 and TRBJ1-5; D is possibly TRBD1 (6 bases). V lost 1 base, J lost 0 bases, and 16 bases lay in between. Per germline, CDR1 SGHTA and CDR2 FQGNSA. The length of the CDR3 is 18 residues.

The V and J genes are TRBV5-6 and TRBJ2-7; unclear D gene. Germline CDR1 is SGHDT and CDR2 is YYEEEE. CDR3 length: 12 amino acids. V was shortened by 4 bases and J by 1 base, with 6 bases between the two germline ends. Here the CDR3 DNA reads TGTGCCAGCAGCCTGAGATCCTACGAGCAGTACGTC. Amino acid sequence: CASSLRSYEQYV.

This clonotype was seen many times. The rearrangement uses TRBV6-6 and TRBJ2-4; possible D gene TRBD1, 6 bases. Deletions cut 6 bases from V and 2 bases from J, with 14 bases between. The CDR3 runs to 15 residues. From germline, CDR1 is MNHNY and CDR2 SVGAGI (reference sequence). CDR3 loop: CASSPPGDTKNIQYF. The CDR3 DNA sequence: TGTGCCAGCAGCCCCCCAGGGGACACCAAAAACATTCAGTACTTC.

In its sample, this clonotype was seen many times. V usage is TRBV5-6 and J usage is TRBJ2-5; 7 bases match TRBD1. The ends lost 3 bases at V and 1 base at J; junction bases unmatched: 12. This CDR3 is 17 amino acids long. In germline, CDR1 is SGHDT, CDR2 YYEEEE. In DNA form, the CDR3 reads TGTGCCAGCAGCTGGTATGGGACAGTAGGCGGCCAAGAGACCCAGTACTTC. Translation gives CASSWYGTVGGQETQYF. Together with reference TRBV5-6 and TRBJ2-5, the CDR3 gives the full variable domain: DAGVTQSPTHLIKTRGQQVTLRCSPKSGHDTVSWYQQALGQGPQFIFQYYEEEERQRGNFPDRFSGHQFPNYSSELNVNALLLGDSALYLCASSWYGTVGGQETQYFGPGTRLLVL.

This clonotype was recorded a few times. This chain joins TRBV7-6 and TRBJ2-5; TRBD1 matches at 8 bases. CDR3 length: 16 residues. The V gene's germline CDR1 is SGHVS and CDR2 FNYEAQ. V trimming: 10 bases; J trimming: 5 bases; junction bases outside the gene matches: 18. The CDR3 DNA reads TGTGCCACTGCGCAGGGGGCCCACCCTTGGAAGGAGACCCAGTACTTC. The encoded protein is CATAQGAHPWKETQYF.

This clonotype was counted many times. V is TRBV20-1 and J is TRBJ2-2, with D uncertain. CDR1 is DFQATT and CDR2 is SNEGSKA in the germline V gene (reference sequence). This CDR3 has 15 residues. V lost 0 bases, J lost 3 bases, and 11 bases lay in between. CDR3 protein: CSARDLAEYTGELFF. Written as DNA, the CDR3 is TGCAGTGCTAGAGATCTGGCAGAGTACACCGGGGAGCTGTTTTTT.

This clonotype has a count of ten or more. This chain connects TRBV21-1 to TRBJ1-2; the listed D gene, TRBD1, was not tested against the DNA. TRBV21-1 is a known pseudogene. This CDR3 has 13 residues. In nucleotides, the CDR3 is TGTGCCAGCGGACTTAGGGGGTATCATGGCTACACCTTC. The encoded protein is CASGLRGYHGYTF.

This clonotype was counted at least ten times. The chain recombines TRBV7-6 with TRBJ1-1, with no clear D. V gave up 0 bases and J gave up 10 bases, with 12 bases separating them. The CDR3 runs to 13 residues. Germline V gene lookup returns CDR1 SGHVS and CDR2 FNYEAQ. The CDR3 sequence: CASSLAQAGRAFF. The CDR3 DNA reads TGTGCCAGCAGCTTAGCCCAGGCGGGAAGAGCTTTCTTT.

This clonotype has at least ten counts. This rearrangement joins TRBV20-1 to TRBJ2-5; D is ambiguous. The CDR3 totals 12 residues. Germline V lookup: CDR1 DFQATT, CDR2 SNEGSKA (reference sequence). The germline V and J ends were trimmed by 2 bases and 4 bases, with 8 bases remaining between them. DNA for the CDR3: TGCAGTGCTAGACAGTGGGGAGAGACCCAGTACTTC. Amino acids: CSARQWGETQYF.

This clonotype was seen at least ten times. This chain connects TRBV18 to TRBJ2-7; D ambiguous. This CDR3 region has 13 residues. V lost 0 bases and J lost 3, with 6 bases in between. Per the germline V gene, CDR1 is KGHSH and CDR2 is LQKENI. The CDR3 loop is CASSPPSGYEQYF. The CDR3 DNA follows: TGTGCCAGCTCACCACCGTCAGGCTACGAGCAGTACTTC.

Many counts were recorded for this clonotype. The gene calls are TRBV7-2 and TRBJ1-5; 9 bases match TRBD1. J gave up 2 bases and V 5 bases, and 4 bases lay outside the gene matches. CDR3 size: 15 residues. The germline V gene encodes CDR1 SGHTA and CDR2 FQGNSA. The CDR3 region has the DNA TGTGCCAGCAGCCCCACAGGGGGCCGCAATCAGCCCCAGCATTTT. It encodes CASSPTGGRNQPQHF.

Many counts were recorded for this clonotype. The chain has TRBV7-2 and TRBJ2-3; no clear D gene. The CDR3 covers 13 residues. Germline lookup yields CDR1 SGHTA and CDR2 FQGNSA. The ends were cut back, 5 bases at V and 2 bases at J, with 8 bases in the middle. The CDR3 DNA is TGTGCCAGCAGCCCCTACATCACAGATACGCAGTATTTT. Translating it yields CASSPYITDTQYF.

In this sample, this clonotype turned up many times. V gene TRBV7-2 combines with J gene TRBJ1-3; D uncertain. Between the trimmed V and J ends, which lost 2 bases and 2 bases, there was a span of 7 bases. CDR3 size: 14 residues. Germline CDR1 is SGHTA and CDR2 is FQGNSA. The CDR3: CASSLLQPGNTIYF. DNA for the CDR3: TGTGCCAGCAGCTTACTACAGCCTGGAAACACCATATATTTT.

At least ten counts were recorded for this clonotype. The genes are TRBV12-3 or TRBV12-4 and TRBJ2-1; 9 nucleotides match TRBD1. V was pared by 4 bases and J by 2 bases, with 6 bases of the junction left unmatched. The CDR3 is made up of 16 amino acids. Here the CDR3 DNA reads TGTGCCAGCAGTTCCTGGACAGGGGTGGCCTACAATGAGCAGTTCTTC. Its translation is CASSSWTGVAYNEQFF.

There are many counts of this clonotype. The chain combines TRBV2 with TRBJ2-3; a possible D gene is TRBD2 (5 bases). Germline loops: CDR1 SNHLY, CDR2 FYNNEI. V was pared by 8 bases and J by 8 bases, with 14 bases between. The CDR3 length is 12 residues. Here the CDR3 reads CASGSPAGTQYF. The CDR3 region has the DNA TGTGCCAGCGGAAGCCCGGCGGGTACGCAGTATTTT.

There are many counts of this clonotype. Mismatch with germline at one junction end may stem from a read error. The V gene is TRBV4-2, the J gene TRBJ1-5; no clear D gene. Germline CDR1 is LGHNA and CDR2 is YNFKEQ. The CDR3 has 13 amino acids. CDR3 sequence: CASSKDRNQPQHF. The CDR3 coding sequence is TGTGCCAGCAGCAAAGATCGGAATCAGCCCCAGCATTTT.

This clonotype has at least ten counts. The V and J genes are TRBV6-6 and TRBJ1-2; D may be TRBD1 (5 bases). The CDR3 runs 15 residues. V was shortened by 4 bases and J by 0 bases, with 12 bases between the two germline ends. The germline gives CDR1 MNHNY, CDR2 SVGAGI (reference sequence). The CDR3 sequence is CASSSPSTANYGYTF. The CDR3 DNA sequence: TGTGCCAGCAGTTCGCCCTCGACAGCTAACTATGGCTACACCTTC.

The table lists this clonotype with many counts. The chain has TRBV12-3 or TRBV12-4 and TRBJ1-2; possible D gene TRBD1, 6 bases. The CDR3 totals 14 residues. Trimming cost V 3 bases and J 7 bases, with 15 bases left between them. This CDR3 reads CASSFSTGLVGYTF. The CDR3 nucleotides are TGTGCCAGCAGTTTTAGTACAGGGCTGGTTGGCTACACCTTC.

This clonotype showed up many times. V is TRBV6-5 and J is TRBJ2-1; D not certain. From germline, CDR1 is MNHEY and CDR2 SVGAGI. This CDR3 has 16 amino acids. V shed 2 bases and J shed 6 bases, with 17 bases lying between them. CDR3 amino acids: CASSYGRLYSPNEQFF. The CDR3 DNA is TGTGCCAGCAGTTACGGCAGGCTCTACAGCCCCAATGAGCAGTTCTTC.